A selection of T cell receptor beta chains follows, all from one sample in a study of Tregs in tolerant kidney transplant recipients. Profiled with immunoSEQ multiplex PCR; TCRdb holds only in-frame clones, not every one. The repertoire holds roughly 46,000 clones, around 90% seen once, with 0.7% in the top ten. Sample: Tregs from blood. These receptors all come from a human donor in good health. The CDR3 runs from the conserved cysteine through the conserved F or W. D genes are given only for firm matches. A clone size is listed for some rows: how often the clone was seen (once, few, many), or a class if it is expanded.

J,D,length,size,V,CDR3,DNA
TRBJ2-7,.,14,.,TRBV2,CASLDFGGPYEQYF,TGTGCCAGCCTAGACTTCGGGGGGCCCTACGAGCAGTACTTC
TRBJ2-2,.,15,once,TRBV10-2,CASRGGARNTGELFF,TGCGCCAGCAGGGGGGGGGCCCGGAACACCGGGGAGCTGTTTTTT
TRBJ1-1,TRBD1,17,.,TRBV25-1,CASSERRTGRGNTEAFF,TGTGCCAGCAGTGAGCGGAGGACAGGGCGTGGAAACACTGAAGCTTTCTTT
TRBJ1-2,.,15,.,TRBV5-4,CASTRTGSANYGYTF,TGTGCCAGCACCAGGACCGGCAGCGCTAACTATGGCTACACCTTC
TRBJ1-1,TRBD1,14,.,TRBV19,CASRLTGLNTEAFF,TGTGCCAGTAGGTTGACAGGGTTGAACACTGAAGCTTTCTTT
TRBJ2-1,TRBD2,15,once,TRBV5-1,CASSGTSGFNNEQFF,TGCGCCAGCAGCGGGACTAGCGGGTTTAACAATGAGCAGTTCTTC
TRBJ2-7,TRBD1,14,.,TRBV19,CASSARTGRHEQYF,TGTGCCAGTAGTGCGAGGACAGGGAGGCACGAGCAGTACTTC
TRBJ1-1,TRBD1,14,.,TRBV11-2,CASSTQGAGTEAFF,TGTGCCAGCAGCACACAGGGGGCGGGCACTGAAGCTTTCTTT
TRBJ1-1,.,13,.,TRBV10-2,CASSDTVGTEAFF,TGCGCCAGCAGTGATACCGTTGGCACTGAAGCTTTCTTT
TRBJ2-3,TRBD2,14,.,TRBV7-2,CASRWTSGTDTQYF,TGTGCCAGCAGGTGGACTAGCGGGACAGATACGCAGTATTTT
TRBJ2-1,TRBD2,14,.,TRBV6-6,CASSGRVSYNEQFF,TGTGCCAGCTCAGGGAGGGTATCCTACAATGAGCAGTTCTTC
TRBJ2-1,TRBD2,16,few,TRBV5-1,CASSFLAGISYNEQFF,TGCGCCAGCAGCTTCCTAGCGGGGATCTCCTACAATGAGCAGTTCTTC
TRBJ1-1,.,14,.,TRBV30,CAWSVRRPNTEAFF,TGTGCCTGGAGTGTACGGAGACCGAACACTGAAGCTTTCTTT
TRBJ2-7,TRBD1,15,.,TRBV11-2,CASSATGAIGYEQYF,TGTGCCAGCAGCGCTACAGGGGCGATAGGCTACGAGCAGTACTTC
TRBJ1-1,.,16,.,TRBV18,CASSPPGGGGNTEAFF,TGTGCCAGCTCACCACCGGGGGGGGGAGGAAACACTGAAGCTTTCTTT
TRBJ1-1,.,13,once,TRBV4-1,CASSPLTYTEAFF,TGCGCCAGCAGCCCGCTAACGTACACTGAAGCTTTCTTT
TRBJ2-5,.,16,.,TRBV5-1,CASSSGGVASWETQYF,TGCGCCAGCAGCTCGGGCGGCGTGGCTTCTTGGGAGACCCAGTACTTC
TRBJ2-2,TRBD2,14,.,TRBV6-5,CASSYGLVVGELFF,TGTGCCAGCAGTTATGGACTAGTGGTCGGGGAGCTGTTTTTT
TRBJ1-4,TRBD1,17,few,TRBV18,CASSPSLGQGINEKLFF,TGTGCCAGCTCACCATCCTTGGGACAGGGGATTAATGAAAAACTGTTTTTT
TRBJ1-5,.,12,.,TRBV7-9,CASSLSNQPQHF,TGTGCCAGCAGCTTGAGCAATCAGCCCCAGCATTTT
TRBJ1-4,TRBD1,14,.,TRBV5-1,CASSLDRGSGKLFF,TGCGCCAGCAGCCTGGACAGGGGTAGTGGAAAACTGTTTTTT
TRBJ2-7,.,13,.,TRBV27,CASRVGRAYEQYF,TGTGCCAGCAGAGTCGGCAGGGCCTACGAGCAGTACTTC
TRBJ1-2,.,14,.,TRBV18,CASSPPGGGYGYTF,TGTGCCAGCTCACCTCCGGGAGGAGGCTATGGCTACACCTTC
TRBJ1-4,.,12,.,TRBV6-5,CASSSPNEKLFF,TGTGCCAGCAGTTCCCCAAATGAAAAACTGTTTTTT
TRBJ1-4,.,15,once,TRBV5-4,CASRDFGGRREKLFF,TGTGCCAGCAGGGACTTTGGAGGGAGAAGAGAAAAACTGTTTTTT
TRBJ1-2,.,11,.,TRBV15,CATSKDTFYTF,TGTGCCACCAGCAAAGACACCTTTTACACCTTC
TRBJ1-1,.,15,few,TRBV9,CASSVGAGVNTEAFF,TGTGCCAGCAGCGTAGGAGCAGGAGTGAACACTGAAGCTTTCTTT
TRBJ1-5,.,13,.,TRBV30,CAWSWRENQPQHF,TGTGCCTGGAGTTGGAGGGAGAATCAGCCCCAGCATTTT
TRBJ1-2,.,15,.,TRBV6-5,CASSSQYQAKGGYTF,TGTGCCAGCAGTTCACAATATCAGGCAAAAGGGGGCTACACCTTC
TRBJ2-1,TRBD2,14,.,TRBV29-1,CSVETSGGYNEQFF,TGCAGCGTTGAAACTAGCGGGGGTTACAATGAGCAGTTCTTC
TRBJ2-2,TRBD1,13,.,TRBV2,CASRTGTTGELFF,TGTGCCAGCAGGACAGGGACCACCGGGGAGCTGTTTTTT